This T cell receptor beta chain was retrieved from a study of early T cells in non-severe SARS-CoV-2 infection. This CDR3 spans 16 amino acids. Germline V gene sequence: CDR1 MNHNS, CDR2 SASEGT. The V gene lost 7 bases and the J gene lost 4 bases, with 20 bases spanning the gap. TCRdb reprocessed the 5' RACE reads via MiXCR and lists one record per CDR3 protein. The sample holds under 85,000 distinct CDR3 sequences, 14% seen once. The chain combines TRBV6-1 with TRBJ2-1; TRBD2 is a possible D gene (6 bases). This clonotype was sampled from an adult who was a healthcare worker with PCR-confirmed SARS-CoV-2 infection or an uninfected control (not recorded which). The source material was whole blood, sampled at baseline. The CDR3 nucleotides read TGTGCCAGCACAAGGCCCTTAGCGGCCCCTTACAATGAGCAGTTCTTC. Translated: CASTRPLAAPYNEQFF.